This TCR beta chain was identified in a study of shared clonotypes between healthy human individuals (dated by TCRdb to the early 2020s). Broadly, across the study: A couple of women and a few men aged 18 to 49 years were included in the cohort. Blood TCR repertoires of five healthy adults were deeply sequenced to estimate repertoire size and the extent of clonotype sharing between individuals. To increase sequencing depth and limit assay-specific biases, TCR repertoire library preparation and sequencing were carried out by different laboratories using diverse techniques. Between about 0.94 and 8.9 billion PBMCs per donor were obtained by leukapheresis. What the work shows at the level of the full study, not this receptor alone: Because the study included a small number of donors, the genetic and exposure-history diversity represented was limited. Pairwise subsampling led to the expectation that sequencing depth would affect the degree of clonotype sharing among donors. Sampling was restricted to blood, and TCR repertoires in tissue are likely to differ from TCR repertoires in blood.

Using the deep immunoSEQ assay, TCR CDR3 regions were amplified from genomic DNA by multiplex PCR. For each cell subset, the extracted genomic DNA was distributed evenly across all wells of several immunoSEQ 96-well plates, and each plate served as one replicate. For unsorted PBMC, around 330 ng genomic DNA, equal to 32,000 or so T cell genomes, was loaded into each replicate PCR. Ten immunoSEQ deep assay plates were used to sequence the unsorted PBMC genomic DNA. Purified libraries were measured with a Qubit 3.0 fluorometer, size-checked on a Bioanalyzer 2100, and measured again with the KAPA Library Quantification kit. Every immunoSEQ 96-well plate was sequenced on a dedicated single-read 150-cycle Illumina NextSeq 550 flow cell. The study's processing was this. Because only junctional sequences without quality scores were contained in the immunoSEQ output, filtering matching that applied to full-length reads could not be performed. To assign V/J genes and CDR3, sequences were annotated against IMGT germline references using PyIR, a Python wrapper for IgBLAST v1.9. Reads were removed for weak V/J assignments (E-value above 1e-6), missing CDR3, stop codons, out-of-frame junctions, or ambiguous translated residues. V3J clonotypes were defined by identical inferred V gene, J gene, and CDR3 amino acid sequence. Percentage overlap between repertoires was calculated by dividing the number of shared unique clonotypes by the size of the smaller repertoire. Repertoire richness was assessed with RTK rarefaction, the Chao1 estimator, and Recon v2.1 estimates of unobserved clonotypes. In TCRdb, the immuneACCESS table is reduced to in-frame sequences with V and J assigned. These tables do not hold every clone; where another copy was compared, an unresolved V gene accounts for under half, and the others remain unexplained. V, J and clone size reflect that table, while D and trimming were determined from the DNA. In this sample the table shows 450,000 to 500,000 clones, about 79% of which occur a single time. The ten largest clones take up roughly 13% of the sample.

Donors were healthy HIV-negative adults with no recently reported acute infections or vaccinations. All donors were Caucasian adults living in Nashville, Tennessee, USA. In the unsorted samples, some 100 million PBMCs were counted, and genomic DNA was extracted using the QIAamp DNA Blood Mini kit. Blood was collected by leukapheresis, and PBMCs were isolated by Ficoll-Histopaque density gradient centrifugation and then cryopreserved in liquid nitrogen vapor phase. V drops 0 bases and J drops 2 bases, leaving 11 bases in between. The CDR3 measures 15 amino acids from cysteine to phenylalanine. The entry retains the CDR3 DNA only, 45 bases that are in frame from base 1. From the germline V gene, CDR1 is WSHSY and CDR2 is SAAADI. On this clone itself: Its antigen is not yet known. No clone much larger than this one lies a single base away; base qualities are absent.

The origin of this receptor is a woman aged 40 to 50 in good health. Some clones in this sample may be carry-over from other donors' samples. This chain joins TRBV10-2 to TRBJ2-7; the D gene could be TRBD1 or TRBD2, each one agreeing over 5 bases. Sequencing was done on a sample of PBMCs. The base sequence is TGCGCCAGCAGTGAGTCCGGGACCGATCCCTACGAGCAGTACTTC. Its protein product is CASSESGTDPYEQYF.